This entry is about one T cell receptor (beta chain). No antigen is known for it. This sample was taken from a study of shared clonotypes between healthy human individuals. Points from the study as a whole: Deeper or shallower sequencing was expected to change how clonotypes are shared among donors. Few donors restricted represented genetic and exposure-history diversity. Rarefaction exposed incomplete sorted-subset sequencing despite large depth.

V lost 10 bases to trimming and J lost 2 bases; unmatched junction nucleotides: 8. Germline V CDR1 and CDR2: SNHLY, FYNNEI. The CDR3 extends over 13 amino acids. Assay used: immunoSEQ multiplex PCR; TCRdb lists only in-frame clones, some missing. The sample holds roughly 680,000 clones; roughly 72% are singletons and the top ten take under 2%. The sequence came from a woman in her twenties or thirties in good health. Sequenced sample: memory CD4+ T cells sorted from blood. Documented subset: CD45RA-negative fraction. This rearrangement joins TRBV2 to TRBJ2-7, with 7 nucleotides matching TRBD1. The CDR3 bases are TGTGCCATCAGGACAGGACGAACCTACGAGCAGTACTTC. Its translation is CAIRTGRTYEQYF.